The subject of this entry is one T cell receptor (beta chain). Its antigen is undetermined. The CDR3 consists of 15 residues. CDR1 and CDR2 (germline): LNHDA, SQIVND (reference sequence). Unmatched junction bases numbered 9, after V lost 8 bases and J lost 1 base. The method was immunoSEQ multiplex PCR; TCRdb's version includes in-frame clones alone and lacks a portion of them. The sample includes 84,000 or so clones, over 85% of them seen just once. The data originate from a study of graft-versus-host responses after intestinal transplantation. This receptor was obtained from a human donor who was the organ donor for an intestinal transplant. The chain has TRBV19 and TRBJ2-7; 9 bases align to TRBD1. The sequencing here drew on unstimulated CD8+ T cells sorted from spleen or lymph node cells, taken before transplant. The CDR3 sequence: CASGTGQGLSYEQYF. The CDR3 DNA reads as TGTGCCAGTGGTACGGGACAGGGATTGTCCTACGAGCAGTACTTC.